This T cell receptor beta chain came from a study of blood T cell repertoires in COVID-19. Looking at the study overall: The United States, Italy and Spain were the sources of the acute and convalescent COVID-19 samples. In each case, the material was cDNA or gDNA derived from T cells, B-cell-depleted T cells, or PBMCs.

The CDR3 runs 19 residues. Germline V lookup: CDR1 LNHDA, CDR2 SQIVND (reference sequence). Trimming removed 7 bases from V and 2 bases from J; junction bases left unmatched: 18. In the original processing: Reference gene primers were amplified, and this amplification served to estimate nucleated cell counts. Sequenced by immunoSEQ multiplex PCR; TCRdb stores in-frame clones only, minus some. That table is the source of V, J and clone size, and D and trimming were worked out from the DNA. The sample has 40,000 or so clones; about nine tenths are singletons. This clone was observed once. This receptor was taken from a man aged 55 to 70 with active COVID-19. The rearrangement uses TRBV19 and TRBJ1-4, with TRBD1 matching over 8 bases. Sequencing was performed on peripheral blood. CDR3 nucleotide sequence: TGTGCCAGTACCTCGGCGGCGGCAGGGGGCTTAGGGACTAATGAAAAACTGTTTTTT. This encodes CASTSAAAGGLGTNEKLFF.